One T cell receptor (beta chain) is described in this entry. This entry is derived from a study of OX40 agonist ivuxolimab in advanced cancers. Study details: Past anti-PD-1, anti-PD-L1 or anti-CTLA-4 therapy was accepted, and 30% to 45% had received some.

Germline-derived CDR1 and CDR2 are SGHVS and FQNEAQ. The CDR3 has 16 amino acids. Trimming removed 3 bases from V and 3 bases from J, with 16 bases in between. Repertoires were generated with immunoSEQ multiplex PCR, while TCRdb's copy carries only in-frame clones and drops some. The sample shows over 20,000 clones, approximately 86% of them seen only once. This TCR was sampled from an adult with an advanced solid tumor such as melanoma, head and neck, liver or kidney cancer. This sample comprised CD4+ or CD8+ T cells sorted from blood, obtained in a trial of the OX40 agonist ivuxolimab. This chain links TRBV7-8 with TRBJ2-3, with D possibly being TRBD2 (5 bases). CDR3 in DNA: TGTGCCAGCAGCTTCGTCCCTGGGCGGGTAACAGATACGCAGTATTTT. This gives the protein CASSFVPGRVTDTQYF.